This T cell receptor (beta chain) was documented in a study of graft-versus-host responses after intestinal transplantation. Looking at the study overall: Among the recipients, all got anti-thymocyte globulin induction and then tacrolimus and steroids for roughly three years.

The repertoire was sequenced with immunoSEQ multiplex PCR; TCRdb's copy has only in-frame clones and lacks some. The sample records roughly 100,000 clones, roughly 93% being singletons. CDR1 and CDR2 from the germline V gene are SGHRS and YFSETQ. CDR3 length: 15 residues. V lost 4 bases to trimming and J lost 7 bases; unmatched junction nucleotides: 8. To note about this clone: Its cognate antigen is unknown.

Study results and caveats: Within the allografts of patients who had graft-donor T cell macrochimerism, graft-versus-host to host-versus-graft clonal ratios were high.

The chain carries TRBV5-1 and TRBJ2-2, with 9 bases that match TRBD1. The TCR was taken from a human donor who received an intestinal transplant. The material sequenced was unstimulated CD8+ T cells sorted from spleen or lymph node cells, taken before intestinal transplant. CDR3: CASSGGTGLVGELFF. CDR3 coding DNA: TGCGCCAGCAGCGGCGGGACAGGGCTTGTCGGGGAGCTGTTTTTT.